Here is one TCR beta chain with its context. The sample belongs to a study of blood T cell repertoires in COVID-19. Categorization into cohorts depended on clinical history that participants reported. The protocol was immunoSEQ multiplex PCR, while the TCRdb copy is restricted to in-frame clones and leaves out a portion. Of a few hundred thousand clones listed, roughly 91% are singletons. Per germline, CDR1 DFQATT and CDR2 SNEGSKA (reference sequence). Trimming pared 3 bases from V and 0 bases from J, leaving 12 bases between. The CDR3 extends over 15 amino acids. The receptor comes from a woman aged 45-65 years who had been exposed to COVID-19. The source material was PBMCs or T cells enriched from blood (not recorded which). The chain links TRBV20-1 to TRBJ2-1; D call uncertain. The CDR3 is CSASATRSSYNEQFF. CDR3 sequence (DNA): TGCAGTGCTAGTGCCACTCGGAGCTCCTACAATGAGCAGTTCTTC.